The sequence of this T cell receptor (beta chain) was determined in a study of siplizumab effects on memory and regulatory T cells. Study-wide points: The mapping of alloreactive clones to unstimulated subsets covered only a minor fraction of them. It seemed that naive T cells were more diverse than memory cells and were major contributors to the alloresponse. Siplizumab brought about a significant reduction in alloreactive sequences traceable to unstimulated CD4+ memory cells. Researchers did not confirm the suppressive function of proliferating Tregs from siplizumab cultures.

The CDR3 contains 18 residues. Germline CDR1 and CDR2: LNHNV and YYDKDF (reference sequence). Trimming took off 4 bases at V and 3 bases at J, with 22 bases between the two ends. As concerns this clone: What it binds is unknown.

Method: immunoSEQ multiplex PCR; TCRdb's copy keeps in-frame clones and lacks some. The sample contains 100,000 to 110,000 clones, about nine tenths of which appear only once. Sequenced input: CD4+ T cells sorted from blood. The clonotype originates from a human donor in good health. The rearrangement links TRBV15 to TRBJ1-3, with D maybe TRBD1 (5 bases). The CDR3 spells CATSMTPETVLDGNTIYF. The DNA of the CDR3 is TGTGCCACCAGCATGACTCCCGAGACAGTGCTTGATGGAAACACCATATATTTT.